Below are 17 T cell receptor beta chains sequenced from a single sample in a study of T cell changes during pregnancy in multiple sclerosis. Some clones are missing from TCRdb's copy, which holds only in-frame ones; the method was immunoSEQ multiplex PCR. The table lists over 60,000 clones, about 89% of them singletons. The sample here was peripheral blood, taken in the first trimester of pregnancy. The receptors stem from a female donor with multiple sclerosis, enrolled in a pregnancy study.

The chain recombines TRBV4-2 with TRBJ2-2; no clear D gene. The CDR3 is 15 residues long. Germline CDR1 is LGHNA and CDR2 is YNFKEQ. Trimming shortened V by 4 bases and J by 3 bases, and 12 bases separated the two germline ends. This CDR3 is CASSPARPYTGELFF. CDR3 sequence (DNA): TGTGCCAGCAGCCCCGCTAGACCTTACACCGGGGAGCTGTTTTTT.

Concerning this clone itself: Germline and junction disagree at one end, which may indicate a read error. This chain connects TRBV5-8 to TRBJ2-5, with 9 bases that match TRBD2. The CDR3 totals 12 residues. Germline V gene data show CDR1 as SGHTS and CDR2 as YDEGEE. The CDR3 spells CASSLVIAGANF. As DNA, the CDR3 is TGTGCCAGCAGCTTAGTGATAGCGGGGGCCAACTTC.

This clone was seen just once. This chain's CDR3 is CASSVRAEGDTQYF. CDR3 coding DNA: TGTGCCAGCAGCGTAAGGGCAGAGGGAGATACGCAGTATTTT. The J gene is TRBJ2-3, the V gene TRBV9, with D possibly TRBD2 on 5 matching bases. Germline CDR1 and CDR2: SGDLS and YYNGEE. The CDR3 has 14 residues. Deletions cut 1 base from V and 5 bases from J, with 11 bases between.

The V and J genes are TRBV27 and TRBJ2-3; 9 positions match TRBD1. Trimming at V came to 5 bases and at J to 4 bases, leaving 7 bases not matched to a gene. Germline CDR1 reads MNHEY; CDR2 reads SMNVEV (reference sequence). This CDR3 region has 15 residues. The CDR3 protein is CASSLGTGWADTQYF. The CDR3 bases are TGTGCCAGCAGTCTCGGGACAGGGTGGGCAGATACGCAGTATTTT.

The chain combines TRBV4-3 with TRBJ1-6; possibly TRBD1 for D (6 bases). Germline CDR1 and CDR2: LGHNA and YSLEER. The V gene lost 0 bases and the J gene lost 9 bases, with 15 bases spanning the gap. The CDR3 totals 16 residues. The DNA of the CDR3 is TGCGCCAGCAGCCAAGAACTGGGCAGGGGTAGTTCACCCCTCCACTTT. Amino acid sequence: CASSQELGRGSSPLHF.

The chain links TRBV21-1 to TRBJ1-1; the DNA was not used to check the table's D call, TRBD1. TRBV21-1 is a pseudogene segment. This CDR3 has 16 residues. CDR3 in DNA: TGTGCCAGCAGCAAACCGGGACAGGGGGGGAACACTGAAGCTTTCTTT. Translated, it gives CASSKPGQGGNTEAFF.

This chain links TRBV5-6 with TRBJ2-7, with 7 positions matching TRBD2. CDR3 size: 16 residues. Unmatched junction bases numbered 9, after V lost 3 bases and J lost 0 bases. Looked up from germline, CDR1 is SGHDT and CDR2 is YYEEEE. Here the CDR3 reads CASSWDLAESSYEQYF. The CDR3 nucleotides read TGTGCCAGCAGCTGGGACCTAGCGGAGAGCTCCTACGAGCAGTACTTC.

The genes are TRBV18 and TRBJ2-1, with 11 bases identical to TRBD2. Germline CDR1 KGHSH, CDR2 LQKENI. CDR3 size: 15 residues. Germline trimming cut 3 bases from V and 9 bases from J; bases unmatched to any gene: 7. Here the CDR3 DNA reads TGTGCCAGCTCACCCACTAGCGGGAGCAAGAGTGAGCAGTTCTTC. Translated, it gives CASSPTSGSKSEQFF.

The table lists this clone with a count of one. The chain joins TRBV18 to TRBJ2-1, with D perhaps TRBD2 (5 bases). The V gene lost 4 bases and the J gene lost 3 bases, with 10 bases spanning the gap. Germline V gene sequence: CDR1 KGHSH, CDR2 LQKENI. The CDR3 totals 14 residues. The CDR3 DNA reads TGTGCCAGCTCACAACGGACTTTCTACAATGAGCAGTTCTTC. It translates to CASSQRTFYNEQFF.

V gene TRBV18 combines with J gene TRBJ2-5, with D unclear. The CDR3 spans 12 residues. The germline V and J ends were trimmed by 6 bases and 1 base, with 6 bases remaining between them. CDR1 KGHSH and CDR2 LQKENI come from the germline V gene. The CDR3 DNA sequence: TGTGCCAGCTCTTTCAGCCAAGAGACCCAGTACTTC. As protein: CASSFSQETQYF.

This chain uses TRBV9 with TRBJ1-2; TRBD1 might be the D (5 bases). The CDR3 is 14 amino acids. In germline, CDR1 is SGDLS, CDR2 YYNGEE. The V and J ends lost 0 bases and 4 bases respectively, with 10 bases between them. The CDR3 sequence is CASSVEAGGYGYTF. DNA for the CDR3: TGTGCCAGCAGCGTAGAAGCGGGGGGCTATGGCTACACCTTC.

This rearrangement joins TRBV19 to TRBJ2-1; 9 bases align to TRBD2. Germline V gene sequence: CDR1 LNHDA, CDR2 SQIVND (reference sequence). The CDR3 contains 16 residues. With 5 bases clipped from V and 4 bases from J, the junction kept 9 bases outside the gene matches. CDR3 sequence reads: CASSLSRLAEYNEQFF. The CDR3 DNA follows: TGTGCCAGTAGTTTGAGCAGACTAGCGGAATACAATGAGCAGTTCTTC.

This clone was counted many times. CDR3 sequence (DNA): TGCGCCAGCAGTCGGCCCAGCCCCCAGGGCACCGGGGAGCTGTTTTTT. This translates into CASSRPSPQGTGELFF. V usage is TRBV10-1 and J usage is TRBJ2-2; maybe TRBD1 (5 bases). Germline lookup yields CDR1 WNHNN and CDR2 SYGVQD (reference sequence). Deletions cut 5 bases from V and 4 bases from J, with 17 bases between. The CDR3 is 16 residues long.

The rearrangement links TRBV18 to TRBJ2-7, with D maybe TRBD2 (6 bases). Germline CDR1 KGHSH, CDR2 LQKENI. The CDR3 sequence is 16 residues long. V was clipped by 1 base and J by 0 bases, with 13 bases between them. The CDR3 DNA follows: TGTGCCAGCTCACCACAGGCGGGGCGTTCCTCCTACGAGCAGTACTTC. This encodes CASSPQAGRSSYEQYF.

The CDR3 spells CASSLDLTGHGSTNVLTF. The CDR3 DNA reads TGTGCCAGCAGCTTAGACTTGACAGGGCACGGGTCGACCAACGTCCTGACTTTC. The chain employs TRBV7-6 and TRBJ2-6; the match to TRBD1 covers 7 bases. This CDR3 contains 18 residues. CDR1 and CDR2 (germline): SGHVS, FNYEAQ. Trimming removed 1 base from V and 8 bases from J; junction bases left unmatched: 14.

The V gene is TRBV11-2, the J gene TRBJ2-1, with TRBD1 identical over 7 bases. V dropped 8 bases and J dropped 2; count of bases not matched to a gene: 9. In germline, CDR1 is SGHAT, CDR2 FQNNGV. CDR3 length: 15 residues. The CDR3 sequence: CASGPTGEPYNEQFF. The CDR3 DNA reads TGTGCCAGCGGCCCTACAGGGGAACCCTACAATGAGCAGTTCTTC.

The chain carries TRBV30 and TRBJ2-5; 8 nucleotides line up with TRBD1. The V and J ends lost 3 bases and 1 base, in that order; junction bases with no gene match: 10. The length of the CDR3 is 16 residues. Germline CDR1 and CDR2: GTSNPN and SVGIG (reference sequence). The CDR3 is CAWSPGTGGIQETQYF. DNA of the CDR3: TGTGCCTGGAGCCCCGGGACAGGAGGGATCCAAGAGACCCAGTACTTC.